These 22 T cell receptor beta chains were all obtained from the same sample, sequenced in a study of T cells in Graves' hyperthyroidism and ophthalmopathy. RNA transcripts provided the source from which TCR beta CDR3 regions were amplified. An initial round of RT-PCR targeting the TCR CDR3 relied on the HTBI primer set. Each CDR3 protein gets one entry after TCRdb re-called the multiplex PCR reads with MiXCR. Here the sample spans 480,000 or so distinct CDR3 sequences, approximately 15% being singletons. Sequences were obtained from blood. These receptors were collected from a woman aged 18-29 years with Graves' hyperthyroidism.

The chain joins TRBV10-2 to TRBJ2-1, with a weak D call TRBD1 (6 bases). V lost 6 bases and J lost 7, with 16 bases in between. The germline CDR1 and CDR2 sequences are WSHSY and SAAADI. This CDR3 is built from 14 residues. In DNA, the CDR3 is TGCGCCAGCAGGGGACATCCCCCAAGAAATGAGCAGTTCTTC. As protein: CASRGHPPRNEQFF.

V usage is TRBV5-4 and J usage is TRBJ2-2; D is ambiguous. Germline values: CDR1 SGHNT, CDR2 YYREEE (reference sequence). The CDR3 extends over 11 amino acids. V shed 3 bases and J shed 8 bases, with 5 bases lying between them. CDR3 protein: CASSSAGELFF. The CDR3 DNA reads as TGTGCCAGCAGCTCGGCTGGGGAGCTGTTTTTT.

There are many counts of this clonotype. The J gene is TRBJ1-1, the V gene TRBV27; D is undetermined. V gave up 3 bases and J gave up 1 base, with 12 bases separating them. Germline assignment: CDR1 MNHEY and CDR2 SMNVEV (reference sequence). The CDR3 length is 15 residues. CDR3 residues: CASSLRWETNTEAFF. Here the CDR3 DNA reads TGTGCCAGCAGTTTGAGGTGGGAGACGAACACTGAAGCTTTCTTT.

The gene calls are TRBV19 and TRBJ2-4, with 7 bases identical to TRBD1. Germline values: CDR1 LNHDA, CDR2 SQIVND (reference sequence). CDR3 length equals 16 residues. The V segment lost 6 bases and the J segment 6 bases; nucleotides outside the gene matches: 14. CDR3 coding DNA: TGTGCCAGTAGCCGCCCACAGGGGATGGATACAAACATTCAGTACTTC. Its translation: CASSRPQGMDTNIQYF.

The CDR3 DNA reads TGTGCCAGTACTCGGACCAACACCGGGGAGCTGTTTTTT. Protein: CASTRTNTGELFF. The chain joins TRBV19 to TRBJ2-2; D remains unclear. This CDR3 contains 13 residues. The ends were cut back, 7 bases at V and 2 bases at J, with 8 bases in the middle. Germline V CDR1 and CDR2: LNHDA, SQIVND (reference sequence).

This clonotype occurred many times. V gene TRBV6-2 or TRBV6-3 combines with J gene TRBJ2-1, with no clear D. Germline V gene lookup returns CDR1 MNHEY and CDR2 SVGEGT. The length of the CDR3 is 12 residues. Between the trimmed V and J ends, which lost 3 bases and 9 bases, there was a span of 9 bases. The CDR3 sequence is CASSYNPGEQFF. The DNA of the CDR3 is TGTGCCAGCAGTTATAACCCCGGTGAGCAGTTCTTC.

This chain links TRBV6-1 with TRBJ2-5, with a weak D call TRBD1 (6 bases). From germline, CDR1 is MNHNS and CDR2 SASEGT. V shed 2 bases and J shed 5 bases, with 15 bases lying between them. The CDR3 consists of 15 residues. CDR3 in DNA: TGTGCCAGCAGTGAATTTGCAGGGGCATGGGAGACCCAGTACTTC. Its protein product is CASSEFAGAWETQYF.

This clonotype was detected ten times or more. The genes are TRBV10-3 and TRBJ2-7; 7 nucleotides line up with TRBD1. CDR3 length equals 13 residues. From germline, CDR1 is ENHRY and CDR2 SYGVKD. The junction had 1 base not matched to a gene; V was cut back by 2 bases and J by 3 bases. CDR3 in amino acids: CAISEDRVYEQYF. Written as DNA, the CDR3 is TGTGCCATCAGTGAGGACAGGGTCTACGAGCAGTACTTC.

This clonotype was counted at least ten times. The V gene is TRBV7-9, the J gene TRBJ2-1; the D gene could be TRBD1 or TRBD2 (5 bases each). Germline V gene data show CDR1 as SEHNR and CDR2 as FQNEAQ (reference sequence). Trimming cost V 5 bases and J 4 bases, with 15 bases left between them. The CDR3 length is 15 residues. The DNA of the CDR3 is TGTGCCAGCAGCCCGACCGGGACGGATTACAATGAGCAGTTCTTC. Translated, it gives CASSPTGTDYNEQFF.

This clonotype has a count of ten or more. The chain has TRBV5-5 and TRBJ2-3; D remains unclear. The CDR3 length is 15 residues. Germline V gives CDR1 SGHKS, CDR2 YYEKEE (reference sequence). Trimming cost V 2 bases and J 2 bases, with 12 bases left between them. The CDR3 loop is CASSFSSWDTDTQYF. CDR3 coding DNA: TGTGCCAGCAGCTTCTCATCATGGGACACAGATACGCAGTATTTT. Supplemented by reference TRBV5-5 and TRBJ2-3, the full variable domain reads DAGVTQSPTHLIKTRGQQVTLRCSPISGHKSVSWYQQVLGQGPQFIFQYYEKEERGRGNFPDRFSARQFPNYSSELNVNALLLGDSALYLCASSFSSWDTDTQYFGPGTRLTVL.

This clonotype has a count of ten or more. Written as DNA, the CDR3 is TGTGCCAGCAGCCCAGGACAGTGGATTGGTGGCTACACCTTC. The encoded protein is CASSPGQWIGGYTF. This rearrangement joins TRBV11-1 to TRBJ1-2; TRBD1 is a possible D gene (6 bases). The CDR3 is 14 amino acids. Trimming took off 5 bases at V and 7 bases at J, with 17 bases between the two ends. CDR1 and CDR2 (germline): SGHAT, FQDESV (reference sequence).

This clonotype was seen at least ten times. This sequence joins TRBV10-2 and TRBJ1-1; the D is unclear. The V end lost 4 bases, the J end lost 1 base, and 4 bases lay between the germline ends. CDR3 size: 12 residues. Germline CDR1 is WSHSY and CDR2 is SAAADI. The DNA of the CDR3 is TGCGCCAGCAGTGGTGGGAACACTGAAGCTTTCTTT. Translation: CASSGGNTEAFF.

This clonotype occurred once. This may arise from a read error, as a much more abundant clone is one base away. The genes are TRBV4-1 and TRBJ2-1, with 11 bases fitting TRBD2. In germline, CDR1 is MGHRA, CDR2 YSYEKL. CDR3 length: 17 amino acids. V gave up 0 bases and J gave up 8 bases; unmatched junction bases: 9. The CDR3 sequence: CASSQDETSGSFDEQFF. The CDR3 DNA reads TGCGCCAGCAGCCAAGACGAAACTAGCGGGAGTTTTGATGAGCAGTTCTTC.

The chain couples TRBV6-1 to TRBJ2-3; TRBD2 agrees at 7 bases. The CDR3 spans 15 residues. The trim removed 5 bases at V and 2 bases at J, leaving 7 bases unmatched. Germline CDR1 and CDR2: MNHNS and SASEGT. CDR3 sequence reads: CASSTPAGYTDTQYF. CDR3 nucleotides: TGTGCCAGCAGTACGCCAGCGGGGTACACAGATACGCAGTATTTT.

This clonotype was detected many times. This chain uses TRBV9 with TRBJ1-4; D perhaps matches TRBD1 (6 bases). This CDR3 has 16 amino acids. V was trimmed by 4 bases and J by 7 bases, leaving 20 bases between them. Germline CDR1 and CDR2: SGDLS and YYNGEE. Here the CDR3 reads CASSPHDGQTGEKLFF. The CDR3 coding sequence is TGTGCCAGCAGCCCCCACGATGGACAGACGGGTGAAAAACTGTTTTTT. The full variable domain, completed using reference TRBV9 and TRBJ1-4, is DSGVTQTPKHLITATGQRVTLRCSPRSGDLSVYWYQQSLDQGLQFLIQYYNGEERAKGNILERFSAQQFPDLHSELNLSSLELGDSALYFCASSPHDGQTGEKLFFGSGTQLSVL.

This clonotype was detected ten times or more. J is TRBJ1-4 and V is TRBV5-1; D unresolved. V lost 4 bases to trimming and J lost 4 bases, with 11 bases between them. The CDR3 is made up of 14 amino acids. The germline gives CDR1 SGHRS, CDR2 YFSETQ. The CDR3 loop is CASSPLADNEKLFF. The CDR3 DNA reads as TGCGCCAGCAGCCCCCTTGCGGATAATGAAAAACTGTTTTTT.

This clonotype was detected ten times or more. The chain is built from TRBV5-1 and TRBJ1-1, with unresolved D. This CDR3 spans 11 amino acids. The V gene lost 4 bases and the J gene lost 2 bases, with 3 bases spanning the gap. CDR1 and CDR2 from the germline V gene are SGHRS and YFSETQ. CDR3 protein: CASSINTEAFF. For the CDR3, the DNA is TGCGCCAGCAGCATAAACACTGAAGCTTTCTTT.

This clonotype was counted ten times or more. DNA of the CDR3: TGTGCCAGCAGGCGTGCTAGCGGGAGGGTTACAGATACGCAGTATTTT. As protein: CASRRASGRVTDTQYF. The chain couples TRBV12-3 or TRBV12-4 to TRBJ2-3; 12 bases agree with TRBD2. The CDR3 spans 16 residues. V dropped 6 bases and J dropped 3; count of bases not matched to a gene: 7.

This clonotype was observed many times. The V call is TRBV29-1, the J call TRBJ2-2; 8 positions agree with TRBD1. The CDR3 contains 13 residues. J lost 5 bases, V lost 4 bases, and 3 bases had no gene match. Germline-derived CDR1 and CDR2 are SQVTM and ANQGSEA. The CDR3 sequence: CSVARGRTGELFF. CDR3 DNA: TGCAGCGTTGCCAGGGGGCGGACCGGGGAGCTGTTTTTT.

The V and J genes are TRBV5-1 and TRBJ2-7; D perhaps matches TRBD1 (6 bases). The CDR3 covers 13 residues. Germline V CDR1 and CDR2: SGHRS, YFSETQ. The V end lost 4 bases, the J end lost 6 bases, and 14 bases lay between the germline ends. The CDR3 bases are TGCGCCAGCAGCCTCCCCGGACAGCGCGAGCAGTACTTC. As protein: CASSLPGQREQYF. The entire variable domain, with the rest obtained from reference TRBV5-1 and TRBJ2-7, is as follows: KAGVTQTPRYLIKTRGQQVTLSCSPISGHRSVSWYQQTPGQGLQFLFEYFSETQRNKGNFPGRFSGRQFSNSRSEMNVSTLELGDSALYLCASSLPGQREQYFGPGTRLTVT.

This clonotype was detected many times. The genes are TRBV2 and TRBJ2-5; 11 nucleotides agree with TRBD2. CDR3 size: 15 residues. After removal of 7 bases from V and 4 bases from J, the junction contained 8 bases not matched to a gene. Germline V lookup: CDR1 SNHLY, CDR2 FYNNEI. CDR3 sequence: CASTRGLAGGETQYF. The CDR3 nucleotides read TGTGCCAGCACCCGTGGGCTAGCGGGAGGAGAGACCCAGTACTTC.

The V gene is TRBV6-5, the J gene TRBJ1-2, with D perhaps TRBD1 (5 bases). Germline CDR1 MNHEY, CDR2 SVGAGI. This CDR3 region has 14 residues. The germline V and J ends were trimmed by 2 bases and 6 bases, with 13 bases remaining between them. Written as DNA, the CDR3 is TGTGCCAGCAGTTACCCCCGGGGGGTTGATGGCTACACCTTC. Protein product: CASSYPRGVDGYTF.